This T cell receptor beta chain was captured in a study of a mutant IDH1 vaccine in newly diagnosed glioma (dated by TCRdb to about 2021). At the level of the whole study: In the chemotherapy-containing groups, vaccination started alongside temozolomide cycles, whereas in patients who had radiotherapy alone it started 4-6 weeks after radiotherapy. Of the 25 to 35 treated patients, approximately 62% were male and about 40% were female, and a mean age of about 37 years was recorded. Peripheral blood was collected at six visits: V03 (baseline), V05, V07, V10, V12 and V13. For exploratory analyses, longitudinal TCRB deep sequencing was carried out in about two dozen treated patients wherever samples were available. Prior to enrollment, patients had been given standard therapy consisting of radiotherapy alone, temozolomide alone, or radiochemotherapy with temozolomide, with the combination given to most patients. The week-35 safety follow-up took place at visit V12, and the week-47 end of study took place at visit V13.

The research as a whole found: Pseudoprogression seemed to be unrelated to changes in the top peripheral T cell clonotypes found by TCRB sequencing. Immune responses induced by the vaccine were seen in about 93% of patients across multiple MHC alleles. Selection of PBMC samples for TCRB deep sequencing was based on availability. The authors noted that analyses of patient blood samples could not be reproduced because of sample limitations.

Reading the label with the study, this specimen's time point is: week 47, end of study. A 20-mer mutant IDH1 peptide at 300 micrograms in Montanide made up each vaccine dose, which was injected subcutaneously together with topical imiquimod. Eight vaccinations were administered to patients in weeks 1, 3, 5, 7, 11, 15, 19 and 23, corresponding to visits V03 through V10. Donors had newly diagnosed WHO grade 3 or 4 IDH1-mutant astrocytomas with loss of nuclear ATRX. The samples were drawn from NOA16, a multicentre, single-arm, open-label phase I trial in Germany that tested a mutant IDH1 peptide vaccine in humans for the first time. Genomic DNA for TCRB sequencing was extracted from EDTA blood using the DNeasy Blood and Tissue Kit. The library was prepared using the immunoSEQ multiplex PCR assay. Rearranged TCR beta chain sequences were amplified using the hsTCRB Kit according to the manufacturer's protocol. TCRB libraries were sequenced on an Illumina MiSeq. Turning to the authors' computational methods: The proprietary platform of the kit vendor was used for demultiplexing, trimming and gene mapping. TCRdb took over this immuneACCESS table, retaining in-frame rearrangements with V and J assigned. Such tables are incomplete; in checked studies, under half of the missing clones stem from an unresolved V gene, and the remainder is unexplained. Clone size and V and J calls were adopted from that table, with D and trimming inferred from the DNA. For this sample there are tens of thousands of clones; around four fifths appear just once. The ten largest clones take up 3% to 4% of the sample.

V lost 6 bases and J lost 0 bases; the stretch between them is 9 bases long. The germline V gene gives CDR1 as MNHEY and CDR2 as SVGAGI. The CDR3 starts with the cysteine, ends with the phenylalanine, and has 15 residues. Only the CDR3 DNA is retained, 45 bases long and in frame from the first base. Concerning this clone itself: The clone's antigen remains unknown. Base qualities are not provided; no much larger clone lies one nucleotide away.

Recombination linked TRBV6-5 to TRBJ2-6; confidence is insufficient to name the D gene. Sequences were derived from PBMCs, sampled from a glioma patient whose treatment included an IDH1 peptide vaccine. The origin of this receptor is a woman aged 50 to 60 with glioma. At the DNA level, the sequence is TGTGCCAGCAGCAGAGAGCCCTCTGGGGCCAACGTCCTGACTTTC. Translated, it gives CASSREPSGANVLTF.